These 21 T cell receptor beta chains came from one sample sequenced in a study of blood T cell repertoires in COVID-19. Some clones are missing from TCRdb's copy, which holds only in-frame ones; the method was immunoSEQ multiplex PCR. The sample has 80,000 or so clones; approximately 81% are singletons. The source material was peripheral blood. The receptors here all came from a man aged 60-69 years with COVID-19, enrolled during active disease.

The chain recombines TRBV28 with TRBJ1-2, with a tentative D call TRBD1 (6 bases). There are 13 residues in the CDR3. Per the germline V gene, CDR1 is MDHEN and CDR2 is SYDVKM. Trimming left V 3 bases short and J 6 bases short, with 11 bases between. Written as DNA, the CDR3 is TGTGCCAGCAGTTTCGGCAGGGGCAATGGCTACACCTTC. It encodes CASSFGRGNGYTF.

This chain connects TRBV30 to TRBJ1-1, with TRBD1 as a possible D gene (5 bases). V was cut by 1 base and J by 1 base, with 10 bases left in between. The CDR3 is made up of 14 amino acids. CDR1 GTSNPN and CDR2 SVGIG come from the germline V gene (reference sequence). The CDR3 region has the DNA TGTGCCTGGAGTGCCCCTACAGGGAACACTGAAGCTTTCTTT. Translating gives CAWSAPTGNTEAFF.

This clone was observed once. The chain joins TRBV3-1 (or the pseudogene TRBV3-2) to TRBJ2-2, with TRBD2 matching over 8 bases. The V and J ends lost 1 base and 0 bases, in that order; junction bases with no gene match: 1. This CDR3 contains 16 residues. Per germline, CDR1 LGHDT and CDR2 YNNKEL (reference sequence). This CDR3 is CASSQAGGTNTGELFF. DNA of the CDR3: TGTGCCAGCAGCCAAGCGGGGGGGACGAACACCGGGGAGCTGTTTTTT.

The chain's CDR3 is CASRRRGTYGYTF. The DNA for the CDR3 is TGTGCCAGCCGCCGCAGGGGTACCTATGGCTACACCTTC. The chain couples TRBV21-1 to TRBJ1-2; the table's D call TRBD1 went unverified against the DNA. TRBV21-1 counts as a pseudogene. This CDR3 comprises 13 residues.

The gene calls are TRBV12-3 or TRBV12-4 and TRBJ2-1; possible D gene TRBD1, 5 bases. CDR3 length equals 13 residues. V was cut by 3 bases and J by 4 bases, with 7 bases left in between. CDR3 in amino acids: CASSLDNYNEQFF. CDR3 nucleotides: TGTGCCAGCAGTTTGGACAATTACAATGAGCAGTTCTTC.

This chain uses TRBV3-1 (or the pseudogene TRBV3-2) with TRBJ1-3; possible D gene TRBD1, 5 bases. V lost 1 base, J lost 3 bases, and 7 bases lay in between. Per germline, CDR1 LGHDT and CDR2 YNNKEL (reference sequence). The CDR3 loop spans 14 amino acids. This chain's CDR3 is CASSQGGDGNTIYF. CDR3 in DNA: TGTGCCAGCAGCCAAGGGGGGGATGGAAACACCATATATTTT.

This clone has only one observation. V usage is TRBV6-2 or TRBV6-3 and J usage is TRBJ2-7; D is uncertain. This CDR3 is built from 12 residues. Germline CDR1 is MNHEY and CDR2 is SVGEGT. Trimming removed 2 bases at V and 4 bases at J, with 6 bases between. CDR3 sequence reads: CASSYTIYEQYF. In nucleotides, the CDR3 is TGTGCCAGCAGTTACACTATATACGAGCAGTACTTC.

The CDR3 DNA reads TGTGCCAGCTCACCAGGGCTCCTGAACACAGATACGCAGTATTTT. Translated, it gives CASSPGLLNTDTQYF. This chain joins TRBV18 and TRBJ2-3; D is undetermined. CDR1 KGHSH and CDR2 LQKENI come from the germline V gene. V gave up 2 bases and J gave up 2 bases, with 11 bases separating them. This CDR3 spans 15 amino acids.

This chain uses TRBV7-9 with TRBJ1-5; no clear D. This CDR3 has 13 amino acids. Trimming shortened V by 0 bases and J by 5 bases, and 5 bases separated the two germline ends. Germline V gene data show CDR1 as SEHNR and CDR2 as FQNEAQ (reference sequence). CDR3 nucleotide sequence: TGTGCCAGCAGCTTAGCTGAGTATCAGCCCCAGCATTTT. Translating it yields CASSLAEYQPQHF.

CDR3 sequence reads: CASAPRWEREGRYEQYF. CDR3 in DNA: TGTGCTAGTGCCCCGCGGTGGGAACGGGAGGGCCGGTACGAGCAGTACTTC. The J gene is TRBJ2-7, the V gene TRBV12-5; 8 bases line up with TRBD2. CDR3 length equals 17 residues. In germline, CDR1 is LGHNT, CDR2 FRNRAP. The V gene end was trimmed by 7 bases and the J gene end by 4 bases; junction bases not matched to a gene: 18. Full variable domain (outside the CDR3, taken from reference TRBV12-5 and TRBJ2-7): DARVTQTPRHKVTEMGQEVTMRCQPILGHNTVFWYRQTMMQGLELLAYFRNRAPLDDSGMPKDRFSAEMPDATLATLKIQPSEPRDSAVYFCASAPRWEREGRYEQYFGPGTRLTVT.

CDR3 sequence (DNA): TGTGCCAGCAGCTACAGCGGGTACTATGGCTACACCTTC. Its protein product is CASSYSGYYGYTF. The chain links TRBV7-3 to TRBJ1-2; D ambiguous. Germline V gives CDR1 SGHTA, CDR2 FQGTGA. This CDR3 is 13 amino acids long. V was pared by 4 bases and J by 3 bases, with 9 bases between.

J is TRBJ2-3 and V is TRBV30; 8 positions agree with TRBD2. Germline CDR1 and CDR2: GTSNPN and SVGIG (reference sequence). The CDR3 contains 14 residues. Trimming at V came to 2 bases and at J to 3 bases, leaving 4 bases not matched to a gene. DNA for the CDR3: TGTGCCTGGAGTCGGGGGGGAGGAACAGATACGCAGTATTTT. Translating it yields CAWSRGGGTDTQYF.

The chain has TRBV6-5 and TRBJ2-2; 7 nucleotides match TRBD2. Germline assignment: CDR1 MNHEY and CDR2 SVGAGI. V dropped 6 bases and J dropped 7; count of bases not matched to a gene: 8. The CDR3 loop spans 14 amino acids. The CDR3 is CASRKAGSNGELFF. The CDR3 region has the DNA TGTGCCAGCAGGAAAGCGGGAAGCAACGGGGAGCTGTTTTTT.

The chain employs TRBV10-3 and TRBJ2-3; D unresolved. The CDR3 totals 13 residues. Germline V CDR1 and CDR2: ENHRY, SYGVKD. Trimming took off 0 bases at V and 8 bases at J, with 9 bases between the two ends. The CDR3 DNA is TGTGCCATCAGTGAGTCTAGTTCGGGTACGCAGTATTTT. Amino acids: CAISESSSGTQYF.

This clone was detected once. The same CDR3 can be traced to other DNA sequences in this sample. The V and J genes are TRBV5-1 and TRBJ2-1; no clear D gene. Germline lookup yields CDR1 SGHRS and CDR2 YFSETQ. The CDR3 has 15 amino acids. The V gene lost 2 bases and the J gene lost 0 bases, with 9 bases spanning the gap. CDR3 DNA: TGCGCCAGCAGCTTAACTGAGAGCTCCTACAATGAGCAGTTCTTC. Translation: CASSLTESSYNEQFF.

This clone came up a few times. The chain couples TRBV5-1 to TRBJ2-1; a weak D match, TRBD2 (5 bases). From germline, CDR1 is SGHRS and CDR2 YFSETQ. V was trimmed by 2 bases and J by 5 bases, leaving 20 bases between them. This CDR3 has 17 amino acids. The CDR3 loop is CASSLPPGVNYNNEQFF. The CDR3 coding sequence is TGCGCCAGCAGCTTACCCCCCGGGGTTAACTACAACAATGAGCAGTTCTTC.

CDR3 protein: CASSDNSPNYGYTF. The CDR3 DNA sequence: TGTGCCAGCAGTGACAACAGCCCTAACTATGGCTACACCTTC. The rearrangement uses TRBV2 and TRBJ1-2, with no clear D. The V gene's germline CDR1 is SNHLY and CDR2 FYNNEI. The V end was cut by 3 bases, the J end by 0 bases, with 8 bases between. The length of the CDR3 is 14 residues.

The chain recombines TRBV4-1 with TRBJ1-6; no clear D gene. V was cut by 1 base and J by 2 bases, with 6 bases left in between. Germline lookup yields CDR1 MGHRA and CDR2 YSYEKL. The CDR3 spans 15 residues. DNA of the CDR3: TGCGCCAGCAGCCAAGGAGGAGCCTATAATTCACCCCTCCACTTT. Protein product: CASSQGGAYNSPLHF.

The chain recombines TRBV27 with TRBJ2-3, with 7 bases fitting TRBD1. V lost 6 bases and J lost 6; bases outside the gene matches: 12. Germline lookup yields CDR1 MNHEY and CDR2 SMNVEV (reference sequence). There are 15 residues in the CDR3. The CDR3 reads CASRNKQGRGDTQYF. The CDR3 nucleotides read TGTGCCAGCAGAAATAAACAGGGGCGCGGGGATACGCAGTATTTT.

The CDR3 DNA reads as TGTGCCAGCAGTGAAGGGGACAGGGGGTTCACTGAAGCTTTCTTT. Protein sequence: CASSEGDRGFTEAFF. The chain employs TRBV2 and TRBJ1-1, with 11 positions matching TRBD1. Losses at the gene ends were 1 base for V and 4 bases for J; bases not matched to a gene: 2. CDR1 and CDR2 from the germline V gene are SNHLY and FYNNEI. The CDR3 sequence is 15 residues long.

This chain's CDR3 is CASSQVTLGEQFF. CDR3 bases: TGCGCCAGCAGCCAAGTTACCCTAGGTGAGCAGTTCTTC. The chain employs TRBV4-1 and TRBJ2-1; unclear D gene. In germline, CDR1 is MGHRA, CDR2 YSYEKL. CDR3 size: 13 residues. Trimming left V 1 base short and J 9 bases short, with 10 bases between.